The clone carrying this T cell receptor (beta chain) has ten or more counts. What it binds is unknown. Healthy Russian Caucasian donors spanned ages about 6 to 95 years. This specimen comes from a study of blood T cells in healthy people across ages. PCR was performed a second time for 7 to 11 cycles using a sample-barcoded 5' primer and a J-beta primer mix. TCRdb re-analysed the 5' RACE reads in MiXCR, keeping a single row per CDR3 protein. The table has hundreds of thousands of distinct CDR3 sequences, roughly 40% seen once. General observations from the study: No one knew whether donors had CMV, which possibly confounded expanded clonotype changes. With unsorted PBMCs, a conclusive comparison of naive versus antigen-experienced cells was not possible.

This CDR3 region has 14 residues. Trimming removed 2 bases from V and 6 bases from J; junction bases left unmatched: 4. This chain links TRBV12-3 or TRBV12-4 with TRBJ2-1; 7 bases are shared with TRBD1. The sample comprised blood. The receptor was derived from a man aged 18 to 29 in good health. In DNA, the CDR3 is TGTGCCAGCAGTTTACGACAGGGAGCCAATGAGCAGTTCTTC. Translated, it gives CASSLRQGANEQFF.